The 7 T cell receptor beta chains presented below share a single source sample, sequenced in a study of T-cell memory formation after mild COVID-19. TCRdb called the 5' RACE reads again in MiXCR, with one record for every CDR3 protein. The sample holds about 110,000 distinct CDR3 sequences, 15% to 20% seen once. Specimen: PBMCs or a T cell subset sorted from them (not recorded which). The source is a man between 18 and 35 years old who had mild COVID-19 (a few samples of this study predate the infection). Cell type and time point are not known.

In this sample, this clonotype turned up a few times. V and J are TRBV6-6 and TRBJ2-7; D unclear. V shed 2 bases and J shed 3 bases, with 17 bases lying between them. Germline V gene sequence: CDR1 MNHNY, CDR2 SVGAGI (reference sequence). CDR3 size: 16 residues. The CDR3 sequence: CASSYPNKEGYYEQYF. In nucleotides, the CDR3 is TGTGCCAGCAGTTACCCAAACAAGGAAGGATACTACGAGCAGTACTTC.

This clonotype was observed a few times. The chain combines TRBV3-1 with TRBJ2-2, with D perhaps matching TRBD1 or TRBD2 (5 bases each). The germline CDR1 and CDR2 sequences are LGHDT and YNNKEL (reference sequence). The CDR3 is 12 amino acids. The chain's CDR3 is CASWGRTGELFF. The CDR3 DNA reads as TGTGCGAGCTGGGGACGGACCGGGGAGCTGTTTTTT. The full variable domain, with the rest looked up from reference TRBV3-1 and TRBJ2-2, is DTAVSQTPKYLVTQMGNDKSIKCEQNLGHDTMYWYKQDSKKFLKIMFSYNNKELIINETVPNRFSPKSPDKAHLNLHINSLELGDSAVYFCASWGRTGELFFGEGSRLTVL.

The chain uses TRBV29-1 and TRBJ2-7; 12 positions match TRBD1. The CDR3 totals 13 residues. Germline CDR1 SQVTM, CDR2 ANQGSEA. V lost 7 bases and J lost 7; bases outside the gene matches: 8. The DNA of the CDR3 is TGCAGCGCCAAGGGACAGGGGGCGAGGGAGCAGTACTTC. It encodes CSAKGQGAREQYF.

This chain uses TRBV18 with TRBJ2-5; D might be TRBD2 (5 bases). The CDR3 length is 13 residues. V was cut by 3 bases and J by 2 bases, with 7 bases left in between. Germline V gene data show CDR1 as KGHSH and CDR2 as LQKENI. The CDR3 reads CASSPSGQETQYF. The CDR3 DNA reads as TGTGCCAGCTCACCGTCGGGGCAAGAGACCCAGTACTTC.

V is TRBV7-2 and J is TRBJ1-3; 8 bases map to TRBD1. J was trimmed by 2 bases and V by 5 bases; bases with no gene match: 8. The CDR3 loop spans 16 amino acids. Germline V gene lookup returns CDR1 SGHTA and CDR2 FQGNSA. The CDR3 loop reads CASSPQADRAGNTIYF. In DNA form, the CDR3 reads TGTGCCAGCAGCCCGCAGGCGGACAGGGCTGGAAACACCATATATTTT.

The chain links TRBV5-1 to TRBJ2-1; 12 bases line up with TRBD2. Losses at the gene ends were 0 bases for V and 6 bases for J; bases not matched to a gene: 4. Germline values: CDR1 SGHRS, CDR2 YFSETQ. The CDR3 extends over 16 amino acids. CDR3 DNA sequence: TGCGCCAGCAGCTTGGCCGGGACTAGCGGGCGCAATGAGCAGTTCTTC. Protein: CASSLAGTSGRNEQFF.

The V and J genes are TRBV18 and TRBJ2-3; 8 positions agree with TRBD2. The V and J ends lost 7 bases and 5 bases, in that order; junction bases with no gene match: 11. Germline values: CDR1 KGHSH, CDR2 LQKENI. This CDR3 spans 15 amino acids. In nucleotides, the CDR3 is TGTGCCAGCTTGTTCTATGCGGGGGGTCAAGATACGCAGTATTTT. This gives the protein CASLFYAGGQDTQYF.